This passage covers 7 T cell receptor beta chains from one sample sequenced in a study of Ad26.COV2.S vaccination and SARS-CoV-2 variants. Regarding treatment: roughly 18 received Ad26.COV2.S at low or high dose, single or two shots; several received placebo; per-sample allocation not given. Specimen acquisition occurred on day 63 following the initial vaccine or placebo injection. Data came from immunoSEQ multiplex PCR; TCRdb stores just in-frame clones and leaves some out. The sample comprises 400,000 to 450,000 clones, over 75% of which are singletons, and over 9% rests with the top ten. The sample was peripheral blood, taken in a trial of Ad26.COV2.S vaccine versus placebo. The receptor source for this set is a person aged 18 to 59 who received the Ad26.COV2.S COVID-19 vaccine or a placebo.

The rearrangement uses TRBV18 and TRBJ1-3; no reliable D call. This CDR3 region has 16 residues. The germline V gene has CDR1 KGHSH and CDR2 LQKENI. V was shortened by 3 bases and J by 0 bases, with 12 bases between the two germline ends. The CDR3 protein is CASSPDARSSGNTIYF. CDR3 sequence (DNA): TGTGCCAGCTCACCTGATGCGAGAAGCTCTGGAAACACCATATATTTT.

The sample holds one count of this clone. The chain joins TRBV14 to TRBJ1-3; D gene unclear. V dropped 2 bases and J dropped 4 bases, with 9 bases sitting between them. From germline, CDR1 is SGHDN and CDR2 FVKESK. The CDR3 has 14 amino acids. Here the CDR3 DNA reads TGTGCCAGCAGCCAAATTTCCAGGGGAAACACCATATATTTT. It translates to CASSQISRGNTIYF.

DNA for the CDR3: TGTGCCTGGAGTTCGCTAGCGGGAGGGGCGACAGATACGCAGTATTTT. Encoded protein: CAWSSLAGGATDTQYF. The V call is TRBV30, the J call TRBJ2-3; 12 bases align to TRBD2. CDR3 size: 16 residues. With 2 bases clipped from V and 3 bases from J, the junction kept 6 bases outside the gene matches. Germline V gene data show CDR1 as GTSNPN and CDR2 as SVGIG (reference sequence).

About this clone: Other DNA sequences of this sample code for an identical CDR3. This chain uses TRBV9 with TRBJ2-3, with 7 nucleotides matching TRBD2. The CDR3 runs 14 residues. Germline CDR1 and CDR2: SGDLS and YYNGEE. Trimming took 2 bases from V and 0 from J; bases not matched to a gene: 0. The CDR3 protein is CASSVRESTDTQYF. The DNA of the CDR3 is TGTGCCAGCAGCGTGCGGGAGAGCACAGATACGCAGTATTTT. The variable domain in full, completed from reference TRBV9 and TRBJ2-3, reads DSGVTQTPKHLITATGQRVTLRCSPRSGDLSVYWYQQSLDQGLQFLIQYYNGEERAKGNILERFSAQQFPDLHSELNLSSLELGDSALYFCASSVRESTDTQYFGPGTRLTVL.

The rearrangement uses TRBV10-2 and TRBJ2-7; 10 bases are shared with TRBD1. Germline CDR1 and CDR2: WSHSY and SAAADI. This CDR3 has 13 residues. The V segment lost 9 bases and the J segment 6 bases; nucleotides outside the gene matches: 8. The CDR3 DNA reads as TGCGCCAGTGGCCCCCGGACAGGGGGCGAGCAGTACTTC. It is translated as CASGPRTGGEQYF.

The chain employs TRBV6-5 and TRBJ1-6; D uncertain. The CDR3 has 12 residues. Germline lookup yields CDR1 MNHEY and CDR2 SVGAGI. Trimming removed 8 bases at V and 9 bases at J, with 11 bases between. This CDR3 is CASRGGISPLHF. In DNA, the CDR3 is TGTGCCAGCCGGGGAGGCATTTCACCCCTCCACTTT.

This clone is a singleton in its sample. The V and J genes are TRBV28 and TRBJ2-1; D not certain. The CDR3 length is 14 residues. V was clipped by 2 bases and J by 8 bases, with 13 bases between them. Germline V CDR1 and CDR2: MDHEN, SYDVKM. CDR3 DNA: TGTGCCAGCAGTTTAAGGGCGATCGGCTATGAGCAGTTCTTC. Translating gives CASSLRAIGYEQFF.